This note documents a single TCR beta chain sequence. V was pared by 5 bases and J by 5 bases, with 3 bases of the junction left unmatched. Per the germline V gene, CDR1 is MNHEY and CDR2 is SVGEGT. This CDR3 is built from 13 residues. As processed by the authors: The authors estimated nucleated cell counts from reference gene primer amplification. Repertoires were generated with immunoSEQ multiplex PCR, while TCRdb's copy carries only in-frame clones and drops some. Clonal size and the V and J genes are those of that table, whereas D and trimming came from the DNA. Seen here are some 48,000 clones, less than 85% observed once, and the top ten hold approximately 2.5%. The data are from a study of blood T cell repertoires in COVID-19. Study overall: Researchers got acute and convalescent COVID-19 samples from the United States, Italy and Spain. PBMCs, B-cell-depleted T cells, or T cells provided the cDNA or gDNA that made up the material.

This sequence joins TRBV6-2 or TRBV6-3 and TRBJ1-5; 7 bases agree with TRBD1. Sequencing was carried out using peripheral blood. The clonotype was recovered from a man aged 50 or older with acute or convalescent COVID-19. CDR3 protein: CASSLQGDQPQHF. CDR3 nucleotides: TGTGCCAGCAGTCTCCAGGGGGATCAGCCCCAGCATTTT.